A selection of T cell receptor beta chains follows, all from one sample in a study of blood T cell repertoires in COVID-19. Data came from immunoSEQ multiplex PCR; TCRdb stores just in-frame clones and leaves some out. The repertoire includes about 73,000 clones, 90% of them detected once, and 5% to 5.5% sits in the top ten. Sample: peripheral blood. The receptors were sampled from a woman between 18 and 29 years old with acute or convalescent COVID-19. Each CDR3 is given with its conserved first and last residue.

TRBV7-2 | CASSPARAGETQYF
TRBV9 | CASSVGQGVLYEQYF
TRBV4-1 | CASSQAKASGGADTQYF
TRBV3-1/TRBV3-2 | CASSQGTANDQPQHF
TRBV4-3 | CASSQDPRGTLAGTNEQFF
TRBV2 | CASNPRVDTEAFF
TRBV30 | CAWSRVGEKLFF
TRBV2 | CATSSRTMPLGGAKNIQYF
TRBV3-1/TRBV3-2 | CASAYGTGVMYEQFF
TRBV2 | CASSESTSGSYEQYF
TRBV11-2 | CASSLRAGPSYEQYF
TRBV6-4 | CASSEPRQGFTYEQYF
TRBV19 | CASSMKLRQGAEAFF
TRBV27 | CASSSTGQGDTEAFF
TRBV4-2 | CASSQVSGLAGGRRDTQYF
TRBV6-5 | CASTYTGAGGYTF
TRBV9 | CASSPGTSDGNEQFF
TRBV5-5 | CASSLVWNAGGYNEQFF
TRBV6-5 | CASSCLQGQVNDEQYF
TRBV28 | CASSLEAGGSSYEQYF
TRBV14 | CASSQEGSHNEQFF
TRBV2 | CASSEGRGVYEQYF
TRBV13 | CASSFRLAGAYNEQFF
TRBV6-2/TRBV6-3 | CASSFDKVYGYTF
TRBV4-3 | CASSQTGQNDLNNEQFF
TRBV6-5 | CASRTTDTNEKLFF
TRBV7-9 | CASSENRYTEAFF
TRBV5-6 | CASSLSISGRGVGELFF
TRBV3-1/TRBV3-2 | CASAMTLWATNEQFF
TRBV6-6 | CASSYLGLAHEQYF